The clone carrying this T cell receptor (beta chain) was seen ten or more times. Its antigen remains unknown. With V trimmed by 8 bases and J by 1 base, 7 bases remained unmatched. The CDR3 has 15 amino acids. Germline loops: CDR1 SEHNR, CDR2 FQNEAQ (reference sequence). This entry belongs to a study of T cells after yellow fever vaccination. Looking at the study overall: In the case of low-cell-number fractions, SMART-Seq v4 Ultra Low Input was used for preparation. Overall study results and limits: The secondary T-cell response peaked on day 5, not day 15, but was weaker.

TCRdb independently ran MiXCR on the 5' RACE reads; one entry per CDR3 protein. The sample gives 95,000 to 100,000 distinct CDR3 sequences, roughly 5.2% of which show up once; approximately 39% is in the top ten. V is TRBV7-9 and J is TRBJ2-3; 9 bases align to TRBD2. Here the sequenced sample was CD8+ T cells sorted from PBMCs, taken 10 days after the yellow fever booster vaccination. This sequence originates from a man between 18 and 29 years old who received the YFV17D yellow fever vaccine. The CDR3 here is CASSGERGGTDTQYF. CDR3 DNA: TGTGCCAGCTCGGGCGAGCGGGGGGGCACAGATACGCAGTATTTT.